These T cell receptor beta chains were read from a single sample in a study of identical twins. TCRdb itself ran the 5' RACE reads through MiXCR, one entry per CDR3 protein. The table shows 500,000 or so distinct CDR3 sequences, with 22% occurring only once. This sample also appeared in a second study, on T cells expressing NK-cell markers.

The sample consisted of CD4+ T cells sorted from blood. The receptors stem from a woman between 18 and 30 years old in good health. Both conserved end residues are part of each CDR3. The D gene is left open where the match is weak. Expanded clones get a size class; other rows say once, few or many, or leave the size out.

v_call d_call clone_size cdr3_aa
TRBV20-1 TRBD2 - CSARGGEGTQYF
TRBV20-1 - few CSPKQWYSYNEQFF
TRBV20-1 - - CSARPGSRGWSEAFF
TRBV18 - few CASSPSQPVVVNTEAFF
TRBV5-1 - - CASSLGIRGEQYF
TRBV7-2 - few CASSLNGGGELFF
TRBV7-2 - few CASSLGSWRAQPQHF
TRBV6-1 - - CASTGGTAYEQYF
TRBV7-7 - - CASSLAGGAAGELFF
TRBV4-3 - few CASSQAAMNTEAFF
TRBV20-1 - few CSASTPGGGKLFF
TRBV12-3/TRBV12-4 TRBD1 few CASSKTGGQNIQYF
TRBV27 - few CASSSRGGDTQYF
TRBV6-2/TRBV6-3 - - CASSYTYIGAFF
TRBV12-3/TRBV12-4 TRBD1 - CASSLTLRGDRGYTF
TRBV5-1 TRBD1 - CASSSGDRHTEAFF